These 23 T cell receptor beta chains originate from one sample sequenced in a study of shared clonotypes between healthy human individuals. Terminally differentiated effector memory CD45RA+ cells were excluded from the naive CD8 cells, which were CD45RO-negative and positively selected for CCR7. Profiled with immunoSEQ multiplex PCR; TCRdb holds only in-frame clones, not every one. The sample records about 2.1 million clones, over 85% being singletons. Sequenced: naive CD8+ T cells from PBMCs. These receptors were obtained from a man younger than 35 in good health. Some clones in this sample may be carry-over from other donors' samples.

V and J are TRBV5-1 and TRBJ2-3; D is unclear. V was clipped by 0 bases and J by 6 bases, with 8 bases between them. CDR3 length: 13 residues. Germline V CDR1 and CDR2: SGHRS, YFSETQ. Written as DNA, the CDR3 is TGCGCCAGCAGCTTGGACGGGCCGGATACGCAGTATTTT. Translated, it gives CASSLDGPDTQYF.

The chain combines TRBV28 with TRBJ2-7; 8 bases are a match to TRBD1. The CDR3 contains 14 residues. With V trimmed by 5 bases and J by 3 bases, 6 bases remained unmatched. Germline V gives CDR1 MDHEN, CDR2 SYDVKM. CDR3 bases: TGTGCCAGCAGTAGGACAGGGTACGGCTACGAGCAGTACTTC. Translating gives CASSRTGYGYEQYF. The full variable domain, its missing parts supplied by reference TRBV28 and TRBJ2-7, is DVKVTQSSRYLVKRTGEKVFLECVQDMDHENMFWYRQDPGLGLRLIYFSYDVKMKEKGDIPEGYSVSREKKERFSLILESASTNQTSMYLCASSRTGYGYEQYFGPGTRLTVT.

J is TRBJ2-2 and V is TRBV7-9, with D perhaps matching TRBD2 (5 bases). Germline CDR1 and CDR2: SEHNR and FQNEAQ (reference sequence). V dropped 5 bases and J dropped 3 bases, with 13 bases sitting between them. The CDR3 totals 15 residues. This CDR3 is CASSGAGDYTGELFF. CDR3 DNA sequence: TGTGCCAGCAGCGGCGCCGGGGATTACACCGGGGAGCTGTTTTTT.

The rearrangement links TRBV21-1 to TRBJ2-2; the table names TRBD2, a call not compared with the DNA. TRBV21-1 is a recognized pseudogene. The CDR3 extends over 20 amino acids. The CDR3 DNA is TGTGCCAGCAGCAAACCGACTAGCGGGAGGGACCCCAAATGCACCGGGGAGCTGTTTTTT. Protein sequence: CASSKPTSGRDPKCTGELFF.

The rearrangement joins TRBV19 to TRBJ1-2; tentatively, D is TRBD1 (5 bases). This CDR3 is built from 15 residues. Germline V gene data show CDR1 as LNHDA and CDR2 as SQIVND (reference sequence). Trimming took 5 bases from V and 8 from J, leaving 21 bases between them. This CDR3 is CASSEGPSLGWGYTF. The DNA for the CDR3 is TGTGCCAGTAGTGAGGGACCGAGCCTCGGCTGGGGCTACACCTTC. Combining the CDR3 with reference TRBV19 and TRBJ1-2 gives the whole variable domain DGGITQSPKYLFRKEGQNVTLSCEQNLNHDAMYWYRQDPGQGLRLIYYSQIVNDFQKGDIAEGYSVSREKKESFPLTVTSAQKNPTAFYLCASSEGPSLGWGYTFGSGTRLTVV.

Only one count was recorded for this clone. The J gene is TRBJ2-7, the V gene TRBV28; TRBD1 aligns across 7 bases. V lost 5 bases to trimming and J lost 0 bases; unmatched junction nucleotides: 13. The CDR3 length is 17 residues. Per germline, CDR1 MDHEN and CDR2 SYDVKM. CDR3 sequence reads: CASSPYPDRSFSYEQYF. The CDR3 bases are TGTGCCAGCAGTCCCTACCCGGACAGGTCATTCTCCTACGAGCAGTACTTC. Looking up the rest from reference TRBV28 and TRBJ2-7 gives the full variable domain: DVKVTQSSRYLVKRTGEKVFLECVQDMDHENMFWYRQDPGLGLRLIYFSYDVKMKEKGDIPEGYSVSREKKERFSLILESASTNQTSMYLCASSPYPDRSFSYEQYFGPGTRLTVT.

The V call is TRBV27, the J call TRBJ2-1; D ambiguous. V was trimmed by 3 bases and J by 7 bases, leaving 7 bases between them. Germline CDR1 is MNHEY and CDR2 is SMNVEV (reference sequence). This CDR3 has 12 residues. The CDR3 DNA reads TGTGCCAGCAGTTTGAAGCCGAATGAGCAGTTCTTC. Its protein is CASSLKPNEQFF.

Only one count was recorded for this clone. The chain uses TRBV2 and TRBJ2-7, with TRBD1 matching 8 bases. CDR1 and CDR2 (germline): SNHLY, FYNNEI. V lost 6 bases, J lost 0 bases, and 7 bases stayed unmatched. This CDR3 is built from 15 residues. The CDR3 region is CASSPGQGRSYEQYF. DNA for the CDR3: TGTGCCAGCAGCCCAGGACAGGGTCGCTCCTACGAGCAGTACTTC.

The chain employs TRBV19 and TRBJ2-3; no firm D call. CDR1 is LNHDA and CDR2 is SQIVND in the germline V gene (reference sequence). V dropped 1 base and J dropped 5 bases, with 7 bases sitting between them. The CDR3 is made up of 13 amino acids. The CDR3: CASSIGPGDTQYF. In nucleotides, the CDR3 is TGTGCCAGTAGTATAGGTCCCGGAGATACGCAGTATTTT.

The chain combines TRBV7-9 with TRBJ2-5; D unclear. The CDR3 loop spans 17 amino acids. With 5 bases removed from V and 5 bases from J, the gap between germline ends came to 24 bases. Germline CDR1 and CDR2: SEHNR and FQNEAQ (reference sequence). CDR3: CASSLLSTQANYETQYF. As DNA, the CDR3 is TGTGCCAGCAGCCTCCTCTCAACCCAGGCCAATTACGAGACCCAGTACTTC.

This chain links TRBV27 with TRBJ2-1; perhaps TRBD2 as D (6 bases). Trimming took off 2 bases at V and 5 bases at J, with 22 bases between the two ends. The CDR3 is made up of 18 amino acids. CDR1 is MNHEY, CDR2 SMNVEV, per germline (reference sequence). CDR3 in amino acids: CASSLLEGTGTTNNEQFF. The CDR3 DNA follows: TGTGCCAGCAGTTTACTAGAGGGGACTGGGACCACCAACAATGAGCAGTTCTTC.

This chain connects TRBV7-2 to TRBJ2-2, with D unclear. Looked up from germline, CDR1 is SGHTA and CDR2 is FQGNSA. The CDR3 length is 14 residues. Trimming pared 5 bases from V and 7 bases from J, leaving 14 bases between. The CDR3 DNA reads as TGTGCCAGCAGCGGGCCGAGTAATGTCGGGGAGCTGTTTTTT. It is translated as CASSGPSNVGELFF.

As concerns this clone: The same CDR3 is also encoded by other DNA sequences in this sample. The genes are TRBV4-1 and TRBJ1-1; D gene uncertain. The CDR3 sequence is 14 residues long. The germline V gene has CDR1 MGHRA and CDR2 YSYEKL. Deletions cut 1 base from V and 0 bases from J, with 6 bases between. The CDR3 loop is CASSQGGLNTEAFF. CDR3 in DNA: TGCGCCAGCAGCCAAGGCGGTTTGAACACTGAAGCTTTCTTT.

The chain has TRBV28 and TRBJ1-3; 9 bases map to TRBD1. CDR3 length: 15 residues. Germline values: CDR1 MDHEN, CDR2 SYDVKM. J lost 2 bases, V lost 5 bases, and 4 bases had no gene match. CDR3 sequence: CASSEDRGPGNTIYF. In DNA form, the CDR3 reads TGTGCCAGCAGTGAGGACAGGGGCCCTGGAAACACCATATATTTT.

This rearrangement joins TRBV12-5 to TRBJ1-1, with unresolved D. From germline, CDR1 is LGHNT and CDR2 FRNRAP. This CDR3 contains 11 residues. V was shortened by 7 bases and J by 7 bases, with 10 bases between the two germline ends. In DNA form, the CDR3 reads TGTGCTAGTGCCTTTGAGGGTGAAGCTTTCTTT. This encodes CASAFEGEAFF.

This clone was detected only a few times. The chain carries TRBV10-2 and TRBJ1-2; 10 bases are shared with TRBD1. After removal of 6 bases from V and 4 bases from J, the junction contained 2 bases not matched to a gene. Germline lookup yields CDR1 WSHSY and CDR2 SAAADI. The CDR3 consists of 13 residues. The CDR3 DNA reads TGCGCCAGCAGGGACAGGGGGGGCTATGGCTACACCTTC. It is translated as CASRDRGGYGYTF.

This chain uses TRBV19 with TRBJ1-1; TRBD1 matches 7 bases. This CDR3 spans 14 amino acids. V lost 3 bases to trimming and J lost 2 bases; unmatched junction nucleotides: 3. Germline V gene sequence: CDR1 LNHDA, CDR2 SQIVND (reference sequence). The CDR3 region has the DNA TGTGCCAGTAGTATTAAGGGGGCAAACACTGAAGCTTTCTTT. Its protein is CASSIKGANTEAFF.

The CDR3 reads CASSAKAGGGPLNYEQYF. In DNA, the CDR3 is TGTGCCAGCAGCGCTAAAGCGGGAGGCGGGCCACTAAACTACGAGCAGTACTTC. The chain employs TRBV7-9 and TRBJ2-7, with TRBD2 identical over 9 bases. Per germline, CDR1 SEHNR and CDR2 FQNEAQ (reference sequence). The CDR3 spans 18 residues. Losses at the gene ends were 5 bases for V and 3 bases for J; bases not matched to a gene: 17.

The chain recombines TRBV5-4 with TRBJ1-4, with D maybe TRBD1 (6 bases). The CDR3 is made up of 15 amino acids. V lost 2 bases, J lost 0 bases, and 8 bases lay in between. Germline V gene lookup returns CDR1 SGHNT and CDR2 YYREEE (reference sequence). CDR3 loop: CASSFGTSTNEKLFF. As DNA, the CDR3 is TGTGCCAGCAGCTTTGGGACATCAACTAATGAAAAACTGTTTTTT. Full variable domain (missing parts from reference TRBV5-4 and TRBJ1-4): ETGVTQSPTHLIKTRGQQVTLRCSSQSGHNTVSWYQQALGQGPQFIFQYYREEENGRGNFPPRFSGLQFPNYSSELNVNALELDDSALYLCASSFGTSTNEKLFFGSGTQLSVL.

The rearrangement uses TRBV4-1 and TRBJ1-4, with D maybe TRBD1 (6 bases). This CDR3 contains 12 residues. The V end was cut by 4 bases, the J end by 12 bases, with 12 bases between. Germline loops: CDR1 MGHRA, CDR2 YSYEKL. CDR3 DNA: TGCGCCAGCAGCCCACAGGGTTCGGAACTGTTTTTT. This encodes CASSPQGSELFF.

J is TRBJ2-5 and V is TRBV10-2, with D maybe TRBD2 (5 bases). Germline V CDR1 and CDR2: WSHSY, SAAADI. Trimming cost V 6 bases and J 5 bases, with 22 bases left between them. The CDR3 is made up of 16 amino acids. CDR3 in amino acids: CASSDTLTIAVETQYF. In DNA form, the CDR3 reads TGCGCCAGCAGCGACACCCTGACTATTGCGGTGGAGACCCAGTACTTC.

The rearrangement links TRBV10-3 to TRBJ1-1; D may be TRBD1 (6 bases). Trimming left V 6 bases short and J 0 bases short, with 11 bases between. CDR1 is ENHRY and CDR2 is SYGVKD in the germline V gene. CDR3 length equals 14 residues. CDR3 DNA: TGTGCCATCAGCTTTCGACAGGTGAACACTGAAGCTTTCTTT. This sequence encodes CAISFRQVNTEAFF.

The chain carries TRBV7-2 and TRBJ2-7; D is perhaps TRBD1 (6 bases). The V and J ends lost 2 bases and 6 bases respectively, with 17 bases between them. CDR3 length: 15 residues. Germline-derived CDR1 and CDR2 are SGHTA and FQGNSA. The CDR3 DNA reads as TGTGCCAGCAGCTTAAACGCTGCTACAGGGACCGAGCAGTACTTC. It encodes CASSLNAATGTEQYF.